The clone carrying this TCR beta chain has just a few counts. Original methodology: Reference gene primer amplification gave nucleated cell count estimates. The table came from immunoSEQ multiplex PCR; TCRdb's copy has only in-frame clones and leaves some out. The V and J calls and clone size were taken over from that table, and D and trimming were inferred from the DNA. The sample records roughly 190,000 clones, 88% being singletons. The data were obtained in a study of blood T cell repertoires in COVID-19. Turning to the study itself: The United States, Italy and Spain supplied acute and convalescent COVID-19 samples. In each case, the material was cDNA or gDNA derived from T cells, B-cell-depleted T cells, or PBMCs.

The material sequenced was peripheral blood. The clonotype was recovered from a man between 35 and 55 years old with active or convalescent COVID-19.

The DNA for the CDR3 is TGTGCCAGCAGCTCGGAGGCACTCCAAGAGACCCAGTACTTC. Its translation is CASSSEALQETQYF. This sequence joins TRBV7-9 and TRBJ2-5; maybe TRBD2 (5 bases). The germline V gene encodes CDR1 SEHNR and CDR2 FQNEAQ (reference sequence). V dropped 4 bases and J dropped 1 base, with 10 bases sitting between them. CDR3 length: 14 residues.